This T cell receptor beta chain was captured by sequencing in a study of T cell clonotyping in hematopoietic cell transplantation. This clone has only a few counts. The method was immunoSEQ multiplex PCR; TCRdb's version includes in-frame clones alone and lacks a portion of them. The table includes 14,000 or so clones, about three fifths detected once. The CDR3 runs to 10 residues. Looked up from germline, CDR1 is SQVTM and CDR2 is ANQGSEA. V was pared by 6 bases and J by 8 bases, with 10 bases between. V usage is TRBV29-1 and J usage is TRBJ1-2; no clear D. This sequence was found in a human donor who either received an allogeneic hematopoietic cell transplant for a myeloid malignancy or was a related donor (not recorded which). Some clones in this sample may be carry-over from other donors' samples. The specimen was PBMCs. Here the CDR3 DNA reads TGCAGCGTGGGGAAGAACGGCTACACCTTC. It codes for CSVGKNGYTF.